Shown below are 28 T cell receptor beta chains from a single sample sequenced in a study of B cell selection in AIRE deficiency. The regulatory T cell sort gate was CD4+CD25hiCD127low/negative. Data came from immunoSEQ multiplex PCR; TCRdb stores just in-frame clones and leaves some out. This sample has 15,000 to 20,000 clones, with about 92% found just once. Sequenced input: CD4+CD25+ Tregs sorted from PBMCs. Source of these receptors: a human donor in good health.

The chain links TRBV4-3 to TRBJ1-2, with D perhaps TRBD1 (6 bases). Germline loops: CDR1 LGHNA, CDR2 YSLEER. CDR3 length: 15 residues. The ends were cut back, 0 bases at V and 8 bases at J, with 16 bases in the middle. For the CDR3, the DNA is TGCGCCAGCAGCCAAGAGTTAAATACAGGGCGCGGCTACACCTTC. Residues: CASSQELNTGRGYTF.

The chain recombines TRBV15 with TRBJ2-5; 11 positions agree with TRBD2. There are 16 residues in the CDR3. Per the germline V gene, CDR1 is LNHNV and CDR2 is YYDKDF (reference sequence). The J segment lost 6 bases and the V segment lost 1 base, leaving 7 bases of the junction unmatched. The CDR3 loop reads CATSRGLAGSRKTQYF. The CDR3 region has the DNA TGTGCCACCAGCAGAGGACTAGCGGGATCGCGGAAGACCCAGTACTTC.

V is TRBV20-1 and J is TRBJ2-3; tentative D call: TRBD2 (5 bases). Germline CDR1 DFQATT, CDR2 SNEGSKA (reference sequence). V dropped 5 bases and J dropped 6 bases, with 9 bases sitting between them. This CDR3 has 11 amino acids. Here the CDR3 reads CSAWERDTQYF. As DNA, the CDR3 is TGCAGTGCTTGGGAGCGGGATACGCAGTATTTT.

The gene calls are TRBV9 and TRBJ1-1; 8 nucleotides line up with TRBD1. This CDR3 comprises 17 residues. V lost 0 bases, J lost 4 bases, and 11 bases stayed unmatched. From germline, CDR1 is SGDLS and CDR2 YYNGEE. Here the CDR3 DNA reads TGTGCCAGCAGCGTAGGACGAACCGCCAGGGGGCTCACTGAAGCTTTCTTT. It yields the protein CASSVGRTARGLTEAFF. The entire variable domain, with the rest obtained from reference TRBV9 and TRBJ1-1, is as follows: DSGVTQTPKHLITATGQRVTLRCSPRSGDLSVYWYQQSLDQGLQFLIQYYNGEERAKGNILERFSAQQFPDLHSELNLSSLELGDSALYFCASSVGRTARGLTEAFFGQGTRLTVV.

The chain carries TRBV5-6 and TRBJ2-5, with 8 bases aligning to TRBD1. With 7 bases clipped from V and 4 bases from J, the junction kept 6 bases outside the gene matches. Germline CDR1 and CDR2: SGHDT and YYEEEE. The CDR3 is made up of 13 amino acids. CDR3 region: CASCRTGTETQYF. The CDR3 nucleotides are TGTGCCAGCTGCCGGACAGGGACAGAGACCCAGTACTTC.

Turning to this clone: One junction end disagrees with the germline gene, perhaps due to a read error. Distinct nucleotide sequences in the sample also encode this CDR3. The rearrangement links TRBV5-8 to TRBJ1-5; no clear D. Germline loops: CDR1 SGHTS, CDR2 YDEGEE. The CDR3 has 14 amino acids. This CDR3 is CASSLRTINQPQHF. In DNA, the CDR3 is TGCGCCAGCAGCTTGCGGACGATCAATCAGCCCCAGCATTTT.

The V and J genes are TRBV5-5 and TRBJ2-5; D tentatively fits TRBD1 or TRBD2 (5 bases each). The V gene lost 4 bases and the J gene lost 7 bases, with 20 bases spanning the gap. CDR1 SGHKS and CDR2 YYEKEE come from the germline V gene (reference sequence). The CDR3 has 15 amino acids. As DNA, the CDR3 is TGTGCCAGCAGCCCGTCACATGGGACCGCTCGGACCCAGTACTTC. Translating it yields CASSPSHGTARTQYF.

The genes are TRBV6-6 and TRBJ2-3; 11 bases fit TRBD2. This CDR3 is built from 16 residues. The V and J ends lost 2 bases and 5 bases, in that order; junction bases with no gene match: 6. Per the germline V gene, CDR1 is MNHNY and CDR2 is SVGAGI (reference sequence). As DNA, the CDR3 is TGTGCCAGCAGTTACGGTCTAGCGGGAGGAAAAGATACGCAGTATTTT. Amino acids: CASSYGLAGGKDTQYF.

The chain couples TRBV2 to TRBJ2-1, with D maybe TRBD2 (7 bases). This CDR3 has 13 amino acids. Germline CDR1 is SNHLY and CDR2 is FYNNEI. Trimming took off 6 bases at V and 5 bases at J, with 11 bases between the two ends. The CDR3 DNA is TGTGCCAGCAGGGGAGGGGGAGACAATGAGCAGTTCTTC. This gives the protein CASRGGGDNEQFF.

The rearrangement joins TRBV19 to TRBJ2-5, with a weak D call TRBD2 (6 bases). The CDR3 consists of 15 residues. Germline V gives CDR1 LNHDA, CDR2 SQIVND (reference sequence). V was shortened by 4 bases and J by 1 base, with 13 bases between the two germline ends. In nucleotides, the CDR3 is TGTGCCAGTAGTAGCCAGACTAGTCTCCAAGAGACCCAGTACTTC. Protein product: CASSSQTSLQETQYF.

The rearrangement uses TRBV5-1 and TRBJ2-3; TRBD2 matches 11 bases. V trimming: 4 bases; J trimming: 2 bases; junction bases outside the gene matches: 6. CDR1 is SGHRS and CDR2 is YFSETQ in the germline V gene. The CDR3 has 16 amino acids. CDR3 bases: TGCGCCAGCAGCACGGGACTAGCGGCCACCACAGATACGCAGTATTTT. It encodes CASSTGLAATTDTQYF.

The chain has TRBV11-3 and TRBJ2-5; weak D call: TRBD1 (5 bases). Between the trimmed V and J ends, which lost 8 bases and 2 bases, there was a span of 18 bases. Looked up from germline, CDR1 is SGHNT and CDR2 is YENEEA. The length of the CDR3 is 15 residues. CDR3 in amino acids: CASSLGATVQETQYF. CDR3 in DNA: TGTGCCAGCTCCCTAGGGGCGACAGTTCAAGAGACCCAGTACTTC.

The rearrangement joins TRBV9 to TRBJ2-7, with 10 bases matching TRBD2. From germline, CDR1 is SGDLS and CDR2 YYNGEE. This CDR3 has 18 amino acids. J lost 0 bases, V lost 0 bases, and 9 bases had no gene match. In DNA, the CDR3 is TGTGCCAGCAGCGTAGGACCCTTACTAGCGGGACTCTCCTACGAGCAGTACTTC. Its protein is CASSVGPLLAGLSYEQYF.

This clone was observed once. The J gene is TRBJ1-2, the V gene TRBV28; TRBD1 is a possible D gene (6 bases). CDR1 is MDHEN, CDR2 SYDVKM, per germline. The ends were cut back, 4 bases at V and 3 bases at J, with 15 bases in the middle. The length of the CDR3 is 15 residues. The CDR3 here is CASSSQGAQDYGYTF. CDR3 DNA sequence: TGTGCCAGCAGTTCACAGGGCGCGCAGGACTATGGCTACACCTTC.

The chain is built from TRBV28 and TRBJ2-3, with no clear D. V gave up 6 bases and J gave up 1 base, with 8 bases separating them. CDR3 length: 13 residues. Germline V gene sequence: CDR1 MDHEN, CDR2 SYDVKM. In nucleotides, the CDR3 is TGTGCCAGCAGACCTTACCGCACAGATACGCAGTATTTT. Its protein is CASRPYRTDTQYF.

The rearrangement joins TRBV9 to TRBJ2-2, with D uncertain. Germline V lookup: CDR1 SGDLS, CDR2 YYNGEE. Trimming stripped 0 bases from V and 0 bases from J, with 9 bases between. CDR3 size: 16 residues. The CDR3 sequence is CASSVVRASNTGELFF. The CDR3 nucleotides read TGTGCCAGCAGCGTAGTCCGGGCTTCGAACACCGGGGAGCTGTTTTTT.

Concerning this clone itself: Its ends do not fully match the called genes, so a read error is possible. CDR3 nucleotides: TGCGCCAGCAGATTGGGGTCGGTCTCCTCGGCCGGGGAGCTGTTTTTT. It codes for CASRLGSVSSAGELFF. This sequence joins TRBV5-1 and TRBJ2-2, with no clear D. This CDR3 spans 16 amino acids. Germline assignment: CDR1 SGHRS and CDR2 YFSETQ.

This chain connects TRBV7-3 to TRBJ2-2; 15 nucleotides line up with TRBD2. There are 21 residues in the CDR3. The J segment lost 6 bases and the V segment lost 4 bases, leaving 18 bases of the junction unmatched. Germline-derived CDR1 and CDR2 are SGHTA and FQGTGA. CDR3 protein: CASSSYTPGLAGGPSAGELFF. The CDR3, as DNA: TGTGCCAGCAGCTCCTATACCCCTGGACTAGCGGGAGGGCCGTCTGCCGGGGAGCTGTTTTTT.

The chain couples TRBV28 to TRBJ2-7; the match to TRBD1 covers 9 bases. In germline, CDR1 is MDHEN, CDR2 SYDVKM. The CDR3 is 15 amino acids. V lost 7 bases, J lost 3 bases, and 10 bases stayed unmatched. The CDR3 reads CASTPVGQGSYEQYF. The CDR3 DNA reads TGTGCCAGCACCCCTGTGGGACAGGGCAGCTACGAGCAGTACTTC.

The gene calls are TRBV4-2 and TRBJ2-1; weak D call: TRBD2 (5 bases). Germline lookup yields CDR1 LGHNA and CDR2 YNFKEQ. The CDR3 has 17 residues. Trimming left V 0 bases short and J 1 base short, with 13 bases between. The CDR3 region has the DNA TGTGCCAGCAGCCAAGATCATCGAGGGCCTTCCTACAATGAGCAGTTCTTC. Amino acid sequence: CASSQDHRGPSYNEQFF.

The DNA of the CDR3 is TGTGCCAGTAGTATATTAGGGGTCTTGGCGTCTAATGAAAAACTGTTTTTT. Translating it yields CASSILGVLASNEKLFF. V is TRBV19 and J is TRBJ1-4; weak D call: TRBD1 (5 bases). The length of the CDR3 is 17 residues. The V and J ends lost 2 bases and 3 bases respectively, with 16 bases between them. CDR1 is LNHDA and CDR2 is SQIVND in the germline V gene (reference sequence).

The chain has TRBV29-1 and TRBJ2-1; D remains ambiguous. Looked up from germline, CDR1 is SQVTM and CDR2 is ANQGSEA. Trimming stripped 5 bases from V and 8 bases from J, with 13 bases between. This CDR3 contains 12 residues. CDR3 DNA: TGCAGCGTTCACCCCGGTTCAGATGAGCAGTTCTTC. Amino acid sequence: CSVHPGSDEQFF.

This sequence joins TRBV13 and TRBJ2-2; D may be TRBD1 (6 bases). The CDR3 runs to 15 residues. Trimming stripped 4 bases from V and 1 base from J, with 10 bases between. Germline V gene lookup returns CDR1 PRHDT and CDR2 FYEKMQ (reference sequence). CDR3 residues: CASSYETGNTGELFF. The DNA for the CDR3 is TGTGCCAGCAGCTACGAGACAGGGAACACCGGGGAGCTGTTTTTT.

The chain links TRBV11-2 to TRBJ1-2; no firm D call. Per the germline V gene, CDR1 is SGHAT and CDR2 is FQNNGV. Trimming removed 7 bases from V and 13 bases from J, with 19 bases in between. This CDR3 region has 12 residues. This CDR3 reads CASNPGGHTPTF. The CDR3 DNA reads TGTGCCAGCAACCCAGGAGGTCACACGCCCACCTTC.

The chain uses TRBV29-1 and TRBJ1-1, with a possible D match to TRBD1 (6 bases). Germline values: CDR1 SQVTM, CDR2 ANQGSEA. This CDR3 contains 13 residues. The V and J ends lost 3 bases and 5 bases respectively, with 13 bases between them. The CDR3 bases are TGCAGCGTTGATCGGGATAGGGGGACTGAAGCTTTCTTT. This gives the protein CSVDRDRGTEAFF.

The chain uses TRBV29-1 and TRBJ2-1, with D hard to call. This CDR3 region has 12 residues. V was shortened by 5 bases and J by 4 bases, with 9 bases between the two germline ends. Germline CDR1 SQVTM, CDR2 ANQGSEA. The CDR3 region is CSVHLGYNEQFF. The CDR3 nucleotides are TGCAGCGTTCATTTGGGTTACAATGAGCAGTTCTTC.

The rearrangement links TRBV7-9 to TRBJ1-5; maybe TRBD1 (6 bases). This CDR3 region has 14 residues. Germline V CDR1 and CDR2: SEHNR, FQNEAQ (reference sequence). The germline V and J ends were trimmed by 5 bases and 5 bases, with 13 bases remaining between them. The DNA for the CDR3 is TGTGCCAGCAGCCCGGGACACGGGGATCAGCCCCAGCATTTT. Translation: CASSPGHGDQPQHF.

The chain combines TRBV28 with TRBJ1-1, with D possibly matching TRBD1 (6 bases). Germline CDR1 reads MDHEN; CDR2 reads SYDVKM. The V end lost 6 bases, the J end lost 5 bases, and 19 bases lay between the germline ends. The CDR3 runs 15 residues. This CDR3 reads CASSGAGARTTEAFF. The CDR3 DNA is TGTGCCAGCAGCGGCGCGGGGGCCCGAACTACTGAAGCTTTCTTT.